What follows are 23 T cell receptor beta chains derived from one specimen sequenced in a study of breast tumors, draining lymph nodes, adjacent tissues (TCRdb year 2016). Lymph node samples were obtained from the axillary draining lymph nodes of breast cancer patients. Receptor libraries were prepared by multiplex PCR. For sequencing, an Illumina HiSeq 2000 was employed. TCRdb itself trimmed the public reads at Q25 with fastp, ran MiXCR and retained productive beta chains. Each record represents a unique CDR3 protein, reported with the most common genes and DNA among its rows. In all, the sample holds approximately 250,000 distinct CDR3 sequences, and 34% of those were seen once. In total, the top ten clones hold approximately 4% of the sample. Material: axillary lymph node tissue. The receptor set was obtained from a female donor with breast cancer. Some clones in this sample may be carry-over from other donors' samples.

J is TRBJ1-4 and V is TRBV20-1, with 11 bases identical to TRBD1. This CDR3 spans 16 amino acids. Germline CDR1 DFQATT, CDR2 SNEGSKA (reference sequence). V shed 4 bases, J shed 4 bases, and the junction held 8 bases outside the gene matches. The CDR3 spells CSAKVGTGGNNEKLFF. The CDR3 DNA reads TGCAGTGCTAAAGTCGGGACAGGGGGAAATAATGAAAAACTGTTTTTT.

This clonotype has only a few counts. This sequence joins TRBV12-3 or TRBV12-4 and TRBJ1-2; D perhaps matches TRBD1 (6 bases). Trimming left V 5 bases short and J 4 bases short, with 14 bases between. The CDR3 is made up of 14 amino acids. DNA for the CDR3: TGTGCCAGCAGTCCGTATACAGGGTCCTATGGCTACACCTTC. It is translated as CASSPYTGSYGYTF.

As concerns this clonotype: One end of the junction varies from germline; a read error may be responsible. This rearrangement joins TRBV20-1 to TRBJ2-1; tentative D call: TRBD2 (8 bases). CDR3 length: 14 amino acids. Germline lookup yields CDR1 DFQATT and CDR2 SNEGSKA (reference sequence). CDR3 in DNA: TGCAGTGCTAGAGATGGACGGGAGGGGGCGAAACAGCTCTTC. This codes for CSARDGREGAKQLF.

This clonotype was detected many times. The rearrangement uses TRBV24-1 and TRBJ1-5; no clear D gene. Trimming left V 5 bases short and J 4 bases short, with 8 bases between. Germline assignment: CDR1 KGHDR and CDR2 SFDVKD. The length of the CDR3 is 13 residues. CDR3 DNA sequence: TGTGCCACCAGTGCGGGTCGGAATCAGCCCCAGCATTTT. This gives the protein CATSAGRNQPQHF.

This clonotype was observed many times. The chain links TRBV6-6 to TRBJ2-7, with D perhaps matching TRBD2 (6 bases). With 4 bases removed from V and 3 bases from J, the gap between germline ends came to 10 bases. The CDR3 is made up of 13 amino acids. Per germline, CDR1 MNHNY and CDR2 SVGAGI (reference sequence). Here the CDR3 reads CASSLTSSYEQYF. The CDR3, as DNA: TGTGCCAGCAGTTTAACTAGCAGCTACGAGCAGTACTTC.

This clonotype was picked up one time. In DNA form, the CDR3 reads TGCGCCAGCAGTGGGGGCGTACTAGCGGGGTTCGAGCAGTTCTTC. Its protein is CASSGGVLAGFEQFF. V is TRBV10-2 and J is TRBJ2-1, with 10 positions matching TRBD2. The germline V gene encodes CDR1 WSHSY and CDR2 SAAADI. This CDR3 has 15 amino acids. V was clipped by 4 bases and J by 10 bases; unmatched bases: 10.

The rearrangement uses TRBV6-6 and TRBJ2-7; 8 bases match TRBD1. The CDR3 extends over 14 amino acids. Germline V gene data show CDR1 as MNHNY and CDR2 as SVGAGI (reference sequence). V was pared by 5 bases and J by 2 bases, with 5 bases of the junction left unmatched. CDR3 coding DNA: TGTGCCAGCAGTCACCAGGACAGGGCCTACGAGCAGTACTTC. Translating it yields CASSHQDRAYEQYF.

This clonotype was counted only a few times. The V call is TRBV7-2, the J call TRBJ2-1, with 10 nucleotides matching TRBD2. Germline CDR1 and CDR2: SGHTA and FQGNSA. V was clipped by 1 base and J by 4 bases; unmatched bases: 7. The CDR3 sequence is 17 residues long. The CDR3: CASSLGSSGGSYNEQFF. The CDR3 coding sequence is TGTGCCAGCAGCTTAGGAAGTAGCGGGGGGTCATACAATGAGCAGTTCTTC.

This clonotype has just a few counts. Being one base from a much bigger clone, this may be a read error. The rearrangement joins TRBV9 to TRBJ2-1; TRBD2 matches at 11 bases. The V gene's germline CDR1 is SGDLS and CDR2 YYNGEE. The CDR3 runs 14 residues. In DNA form, the CDR3 reads TGTGCCAGCAGCGGTAGCGGGAGGGTGGGTGAGCAGTCCTTC. Translated, it gives CASSGSGRVGEQSF.

The V call is TRBV11-2, the J call TRBJ1-5; TRBD1 matches at 7 bases. With V trimmed by 5 bases and J by 7 bases, 8 bases remained unmatched. Per the germline V gene, CDR1 is SGHAT and CDR2 is FQNNGV. The CDR3 contains 14 residues. The chain's CDR3 is CASSPGGGWQPQHF. The CDR3 DNA sequence: TGTGCCAGCAGCCCAGGGGGGGGATGGCAGCCCCAGCATTTT. Using reference TRBV11-2 and TRBJ1-5 for the parts outside the CDR3, the full variable domain is EAGVAQSPRYKIIEKRQSVAFWCNPISGHATLYWYQQILGQGPKLLIQFQNNGVVDDSQLPKDRFSAERLKGVDSTLKIQPAKLEDSAVYLCASSPGGGWQPQHFGDGTRLSIL.

This clonotype has at least ten counts. The V gene is TRBV24-1, the J gene TRBJ2-1, with 7 bases that match TRBD1. CDR1 and CDR2 (germline): KGHDR, SFDVKD. The J segment lost 1 base and the V segment lost 3 bases, leaving 11 bases of the junction unmatched. The CDR3 contains 18 residues. CDR3 sequence reads: CATSDTQTGEGSYNEQFF. The CDR3 region has the DNA TGTGCCACCAGTGATACTCAAACAGGGGAAGGTTCCTACAATGAGCAGTTCTTC.

This clonotype was observed a handful of times. The CDR3 does not close with the conserved phenylalanine or tryptophan, likely indicating a read error. This chain links TRBV19 with TRBJ2-5, with D maybe TRBD2 (5 bases). Deletions cut 5 bases from V and 1 base from J, with 17 bases between. In germline, CDR1 is LNHDA, CDR2 SQIVND (reference sequence). CDR3 length equals 16 residues. As DNA, the CDR3 is TGTGCCAGTAGTCAAGGTAGGAGGACGACCCAAGAGACCCAGTACTCC. Amino acid sequence: CASSQGRRTTQETQYS.

The gene calls are TRBV6-5 and TRBJ2-2, with 11 bases fitting TRBD2. Per germline, CDR1 MNHEY and CDR2 SVGAGI. J gave up 6 bases and V 10 bases, and 10 bases lay outside the gene matches. The CDR3 is 15 residues long. The CDR3 spells CANTIAGGLPGELFF. Here the CDR3 DNA reads TGTGCCAACACTATAGCGGGGGGGTTACCCGGGGAGCTGTTTTTT.

This clonotype has a count of ten or more. This sequence joins TRBV2 and TRBJ2-2; the match to TRBD1 covers 7 bases. This CDR3 contains 14 residues. Germline trimming cut 7 bases from V and 1 base from J; bases unmatched to any gene: 3. Germline V CDR1 and CDR2: SNHLY, FYNNEI. CDR3 nucleotides: TGTGCCAGCACCGGGGACAGGAACACCGGGGAGCTGTTTTTT. Protein sequence: CASTGDRNTGELFF. The whole variable domain, remainder taken from reference TRBV2 and TRBJ2-2, is EPEVTQTPSHQVTQMGQEVILRCVPISNHLYFYWYRQILGQKVEFLVSFYNNEISEKSEIFDDQFSVERPDGSNFTLKIRSTKLEDSAMYFCASTGDRNTGELFFGEGSRLTVL.

With regard to this clonotype: The conserved final phenylalanine or tryptophan is absent from the CDR3, which likely points to a read error. The DNA is left out, because the CDR3 cannot be placed on it with certainty; the CDR3 is given as TCRdb lists it. The rearrangement joins TRBV5-1 to TRBJ2-7; the table calls TRBD1, which could not be checked here. The CDR3 adds up to 13 amino acids, both ends counted. Germline values: CDR1 SGHRS, CDR2 YFSETQ. CDR3: CASSYGQGYEQYL.

This clonotype was seen many times. V and J are TRBV5-1 and TRBJ2-2; possibly TRBD2 for D (6 bases). Germline V gives CDR1 SGHRS, CDR2 YFSETQ. This CDR3 comprises 15 residues. Trimming left V 6 bases short and J 2 bases short, with 14 bases between. The CDR3 DNA reads TGCGCCAGCAAGCCCGGGACTTCAAACACCGGGGAGCTGTTTTTT. Encoded protein: CASKPGTSNTGELFF.

The rearrangement uses TRBV20-1 and TRBJ2-1; 13 bases match TRBD2. V shed 2 bases, J shed 10 bases, and the junction held 8 bases outside the gene matches. Germline V CDR1 and CDR2: DFQATT, SNEGSKA (reference sequence). The CDR3 extends over 15 amino acids. This chain's CDR3 is CSARPLGLAGVEQFF. CDR3 in DNA: TGCAGTGCTAGACCCCTCGGACTAGCGGGGGTAGAGCAGTTCTTC.

The V gene is TRBV7-9, the J gene TRBJ2-3, with D perhaps TRBD2 (5 bases). The CDR3 spans 14 residues. The germline V gene has CDR1 SEHNR and CDR2 FQNEAQ (reference sequence). Deletions cut 0 bases from V and 11 bases from J, with 15 bases between. The CDR3 here is CASSLAGAYNEQYF. In nucleotides, the CDR3 is TGTGCCAGCAGCTTAGCGGGAGCTTACAATGAGCAGTATTTT.

The table lists this clonotype with many counts. The chain has TRBV5-1 and TRBJ1-3, with TRBD1 as a possible D gene (5 bases). Trimming shortened V by 4 bases and J by 3 bases, and 11 bases separated the two germline ends. Germline CDR1 is SGHRS and CDR2 is YFSETQ. The CDR3 is 14 residues long. The CDR3 DNA follows: TGCGCCAGCAGCCCCGGGGGGATTGGAAACACCATATATTTT. It specifies CASSPGGIGNTIYF.

The rearrangement uses TRBV2 and TRBJ2-5; 7 bases agree with TRBD1. V lost 2 bases, J lost 3 bases, and 6 bases stayed unmatched. The CDR3 has 15 residues. Germline CDR1 SNHLY, CDR2 FYNNEI. The CDR3 DNA reads TGTGCCAGCAGTGAAAGGGGGCAGGGGGAAGAGACCCAGTACTTC. This codes for CASSERGQGEETQYF.

The rearrangement uses TRBV7-9 and TRBJ1-2; 8 nucleotides match TRBD1. Per germline, CDR1 SEHNR and CDR2 FQNEAQ (reference sequence). V shed 5 bases and J 4 bases; nucleotides not matched to a gene: 6. The CDR3 sequence is 14 residues long. The CDR3 region is CASSASGGFYGYTF. The CDR3 DNA sequence: TGTGCCAGCAGCGCGTCAGGGGGCTTCTATGGCTACACCTTC.

This clonotype was counted ten times or more. The chain joins TRBV19 to TRBJ2-3; D ambiguous. The CDR3 has 15 residues. The germline CDR1 and CDR2 sequences are LNHDA and SQIVND (reference sequence). V was cut by 8 bases and J by 0 bases, with 15 bases left in between. In nucleotides, the CDR3 is TGTGCCAGTGGGGATTGGTGGTCAAGCACAGATACGCAGTATTTT. It codes for CASGDWWSSTDTQYF.

This clonotype was recorded at least ten times. The chain is built from TRBV14 and TRBJ1-5, with D hard to call. The germline CDR1 and CDR2 sequences are SGHDN and FVKESK. Trimming cost V 1 base and J 10 bases, with 8 bases left between them. The CDR3 is 12 amino acids. The CDR3 nucleotides read TGTGCCAGCAGCCAAGGAGGCCTTCCCCAGCATTTT. Translated: CASSQGGLPQHF.